The clone carrying this T cell receptor beta chain occurred a few times. Its specificity is not known. These data are taken from a study of T cell clones after liver transplantation. About the study: Until 12-24 months post-transplant, subjects got standard immunosuppression and no induction. At least one year of complete immunosuppression withdrawal without enzymes over twice normal defined tolerance. Study-wide results and limits: A larger donor-reactive than third-party decline suggested partial antigen-specific deletion.

The repertoire was sequenced with immunoSEQ multiplex PCR; TCRdb's copy has only in-frame clones and lacks some. The sample lists around 100,000 clones, around 84% occurring once. Unstimulated PBMCs were sorted into CD3+CD4+ and CD3+CD8+ populations. The CDR3 runs to 15 residues. Germline lookup yields CDR1 SGHAT and CDR2 FQNNGV. V lost 6 bases and J 3 bases, leaving 16 bases between the germline ends. The receptor's source is a human patient who received a liver transplant. Some T cells could come from the graft donor. The sequencing used CD4+ T cells from blood, collected around 44 months after liver transplant. This chain uses TRBV11-2 with TRBJ2-3; unclear D gene. The CDR3 is CASRKSRLKTDTQYF. CDR3 coding DNA: TGTGCCAGCAGGAAGAGTCGGCTTAAGACAGATACGCAGTATTTT.